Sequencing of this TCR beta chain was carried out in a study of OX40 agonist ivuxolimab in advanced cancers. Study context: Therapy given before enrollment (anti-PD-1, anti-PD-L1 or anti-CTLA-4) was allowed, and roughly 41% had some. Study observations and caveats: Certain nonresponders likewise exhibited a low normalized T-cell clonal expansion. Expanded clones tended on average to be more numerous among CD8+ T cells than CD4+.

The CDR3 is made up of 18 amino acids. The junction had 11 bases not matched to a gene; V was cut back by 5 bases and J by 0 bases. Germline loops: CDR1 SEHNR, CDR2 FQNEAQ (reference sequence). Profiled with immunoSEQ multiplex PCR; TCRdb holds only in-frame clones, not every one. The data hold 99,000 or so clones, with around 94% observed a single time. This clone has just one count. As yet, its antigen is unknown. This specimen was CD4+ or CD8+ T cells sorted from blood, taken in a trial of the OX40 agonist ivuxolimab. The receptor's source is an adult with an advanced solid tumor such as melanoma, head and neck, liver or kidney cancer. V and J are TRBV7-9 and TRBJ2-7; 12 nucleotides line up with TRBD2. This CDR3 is CASSLGLAGLQSSYEQYF. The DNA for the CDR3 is TGTGCCAGCAGCCTCGGACTAGCGGGGCTCCAGAGCTCCTACGAGCAGTACTTC.